This T cell receptor beta chain came from a study of T cells in Graves' hyperthyroidism and ophthalmopathy (dated by TCRdb to about 2019). The study in broad terms: To identify TCR V-J signatures that set the groups apart, the researchers used a discovery cohort of 90 to 100 patients, made up of under 45 with Graves' ophthalmopathy and 57 with stable Graves' hyperthyroidism. The study also compared thyroid tissue and blood T-cell repertoires from over 5 Graves' hyperthyroidism patients. The roughly 100 discovery patients were randomly split 7:3 into training and test sets. TCR Vbeta CDR3 sequencing of around 130 peripheral blood samples (43 ophthalmopathy, 75 to 80 hyperthyroidism and approximately 17 progressor patients) is reported in the paper. An independent validation cohort of 18 to 20 hyperthyroidism patients and about 15 patients who later progressed to ophthalmopathy tested prospective prediction of ophthalmopathy. Once sampling was done, hyperthyroidism patients were given methimazole at a starting dose of 30 mg daily, whereas ophthalmopathy patients were given high-dose intravenous methylprednisolone. On the study overall, not on this receptor specifically: No statistical method was used to set the sample size in advance, and investigators knew the group allocation. Ophthalmopathy was separated from stable hyperthyroidism by a 13 V-J signature model, with around 90% sensitivity and about 81% specificity obtained in cross-validation and 80%/75% obtained in testing. In validation, the model predicted progression to ophthalmopathy a median of roughly 6.2 months before onset, with approximately 71% sensitivity and roughly 73% specificity. Most expanded thyroid clonotypes (frequency above 0.001) were also detected in blood, suggesting blood repertoires may reflect thyroid immune responses.

According to the germline V gene, CDR1 reads MDHEN and CDR2 reads SYDVKM. The V and J ends are trimmed by 2 bases and 6 bases, leaving 5 bases between them. Including cysteine and phenylalanine, the CDR3 has 12 amino acids. The kept DNA is CDR3 alone, 36 bases in frame from the first base. This clonotype was observed at least ten times. Its antigen specificity is not known. The input lacks base qualities; no much larger clone sits a single base away. TCR beta CDR3 regions were amplified from RNA transcripts. The first round of RT-PCR for the TCR CDR3 was performed with the HTBI primer set and the Qiagen OneStep RT-PCR kit. Libraries were constructed in a second round of multiplex PCR, after which size selection and purification were performed. Paired-end sequencing of the libraries was performed with 100 bp reads on an Illumina HiSeq2000. The authors' analysis ran thus. SOAPnuke was used to process the raw data, with reads discarded if the reads contained adapters or uncalled bases, had a mean Phred below 15, or lacked an exact constant-primer or identifier match. High-quality paired reads were merged with COPE v1.2.5, and unique nucleotide sequences were defined as clonotypes. MiTCR v1.1 was used to align clonotypes to the IMGT TRBV, TRBD and TRBJ reference segments. The analysis was restricted to V-J combinations with a frequency above 0.0001, which together covered 98% to 99.2% of the repertoires. A TCS score was defined as the ratio of F50 (clonal expansion) to E x V (chaos), with BLOSUM62-based TCRdist applied between CDR3 peptides within each V-J. Welch's t-statistics and random forest reduced 500 to 650 V-J features to 10 to 15, which were used in a naive Bayes classifier (R e1071). The similarity between thyroid and blood repertoires was quantified using the Morisita-Horn index. TCRdb reanalyzed the raw reads on its own, using fastp at Q25 for trimming and MiXCR for clone calling, and kept in-frame beta chains. Each entry is one CDR3 protein sequence, shown with its most common DNA and genes. The V and J calls were not made by the authors but by TCRdb's processing. The sample contains 450,000 to 700,000 distinct CDR3 sequences, around 42% of them found a single time. Roughly 19% of the sample is in the top ten clones.

The study excluded patients with uncontrolled infections, other autoimmune diseases, pregnancy or lactation. Diagnoses were based on clinical symptoms, serum thyroxine and TRAb, thyroid ultrasound and orbital computed tomography. Trizol reagent was used to extract total RNA, and RNA quality was then checked on an Agilent 2100 Bioanalyzer. The chain links TRBV28 with TRBJ1-3; the D gene identity is not certain. The sequencing input was peripheral blood or thyroid tissue (not recorded which). The sequence came from an adult woman with Graves' disease, either hyperthyroidism or ophthalmopathy (not recorded which). CDR3 loop: CASSLRENTIYF. The DNA is as follows: TGTGCCAGCAGTTTAAGAGAAAACACCATATATTTT.